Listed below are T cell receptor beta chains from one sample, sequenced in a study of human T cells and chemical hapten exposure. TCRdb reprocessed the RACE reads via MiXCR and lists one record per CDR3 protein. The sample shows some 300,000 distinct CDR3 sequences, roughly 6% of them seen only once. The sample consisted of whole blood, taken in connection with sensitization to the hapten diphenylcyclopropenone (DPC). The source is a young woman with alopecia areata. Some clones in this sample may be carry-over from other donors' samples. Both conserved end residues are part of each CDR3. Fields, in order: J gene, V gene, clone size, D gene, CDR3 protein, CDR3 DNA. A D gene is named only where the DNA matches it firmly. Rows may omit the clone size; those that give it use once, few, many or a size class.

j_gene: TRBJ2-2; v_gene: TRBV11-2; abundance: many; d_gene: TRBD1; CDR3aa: CASSLVRGRTGELFF; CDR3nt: TGTGCCAGCAGCTTAGTGAGGGGGCGGACCGGGGAGCTGTTTTTT
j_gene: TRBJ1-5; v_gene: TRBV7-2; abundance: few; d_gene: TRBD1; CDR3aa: CASSTDRGSSNQPQHF; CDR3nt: TGTGCCAGCAGCACTGACAGGGGTAGCAGCAATCAGCCCCAGCATTTT
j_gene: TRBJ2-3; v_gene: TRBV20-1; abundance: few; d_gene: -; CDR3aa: CSASLGGGSTDTQYF; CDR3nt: TGCAGTGCTAGTCTCGGAGGGGGCAGCACAGATACGCAGTATTTT
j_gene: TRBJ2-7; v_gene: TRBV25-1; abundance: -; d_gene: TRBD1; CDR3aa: CASSEPGQSSYEQYF; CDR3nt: TGTGCCAGCAGTGAGCCGGGACAGAGCTCCTACGAGCAGTACTTC
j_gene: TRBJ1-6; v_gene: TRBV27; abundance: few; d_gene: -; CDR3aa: CASSPLERSPLHF; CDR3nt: TGTGCCAGCAGTCCCCTGGAGCGTTCACCCCTCCACTTT
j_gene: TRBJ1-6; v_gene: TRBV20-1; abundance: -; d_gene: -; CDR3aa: CSARLDSLPSPLHF; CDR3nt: TGCAGTGCTAGACTAGACTCGCTCCCATCACCCCTCCACTTT
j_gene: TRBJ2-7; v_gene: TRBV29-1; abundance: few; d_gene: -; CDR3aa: CSVEERGQILQYF; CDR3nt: TGCAGCGTTGAAGAACGGGGGCAAATTTTGCAGTACTTC
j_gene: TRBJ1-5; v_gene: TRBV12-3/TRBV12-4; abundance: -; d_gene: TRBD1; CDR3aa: CASSLVTGGQPQHF; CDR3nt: TGTGCCAGCAGTTTAGTCACAGGGGGCCAGCCCCAGCATTTT
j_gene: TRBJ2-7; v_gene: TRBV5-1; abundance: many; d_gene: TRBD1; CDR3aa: CASSSGTGANEQYF; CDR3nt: TGCGCCAGCAGCTCCGGGACAGGGGCCAACGAGCAGTACTTC
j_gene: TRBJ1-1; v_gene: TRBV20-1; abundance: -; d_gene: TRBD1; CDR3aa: CSATGGGPDTEAFF; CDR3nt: TGCAGTGCCACAGGAGGGGGCCCGGACACTGAAGCTTTCTTT
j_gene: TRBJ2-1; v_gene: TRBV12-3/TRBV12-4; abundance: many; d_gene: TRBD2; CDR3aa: CASSRERGGWDEQFF; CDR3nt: TGTGCCAGCAGCCGCGAGCGGGGGGGCTGGGATGAGCAGTTCTTC
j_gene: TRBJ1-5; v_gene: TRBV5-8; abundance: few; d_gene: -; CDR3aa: CASSHGQSLNQPQHF; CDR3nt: TGTGCCAGCAGCCACGGACAGAGCCTGAATCAGCCCCAGCATTTT
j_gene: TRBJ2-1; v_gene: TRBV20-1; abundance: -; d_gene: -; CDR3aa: CSAVRGGSYNEQFF; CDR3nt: TGCAGTGCGGTGAGAGGTGGCTCCTACAATGAGCAGTTCTTC
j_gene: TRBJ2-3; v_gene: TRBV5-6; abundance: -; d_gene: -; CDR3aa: CASSLEGAVMDTQYF; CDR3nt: TGTGCCAGCAGCTTGGAGGGAGCGGTCATGGATACGCAGTATTTT
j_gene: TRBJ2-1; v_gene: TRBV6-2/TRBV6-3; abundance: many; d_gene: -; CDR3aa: CASSYDRGNYNEQFF; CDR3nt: TGTGCCAGCAGTTACGACCGGGGCAACTACAATGAGCAGTTCTTC
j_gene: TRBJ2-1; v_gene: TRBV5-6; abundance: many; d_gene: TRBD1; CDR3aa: CASSSFGRGQGAYNEQFF; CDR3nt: TGTGCCAGCAGCTCTTTTGGCCGGGGACAGGGGGCTTACAATGAGCAGTTCTTC
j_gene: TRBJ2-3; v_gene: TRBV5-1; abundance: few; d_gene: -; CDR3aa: CASSRADPSTDTQYF; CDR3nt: TGCGCCAGCAGCAGAGCGGATCCTAGCACAGATACGCAGTATTTT
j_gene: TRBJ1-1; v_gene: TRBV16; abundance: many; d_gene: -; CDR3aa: CASSPPGFEAFF; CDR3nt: TGTGCCAGCAGCCCACCGGGCTTCGAAGCTTTCTTT
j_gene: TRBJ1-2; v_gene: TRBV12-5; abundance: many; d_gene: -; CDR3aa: CASGLGIYGYTF; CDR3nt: TGTGCTAGTGGGCTGGGGATCTATGGCTACACCTTC
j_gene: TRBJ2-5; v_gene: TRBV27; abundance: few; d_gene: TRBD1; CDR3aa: CASRGQGRETQYF; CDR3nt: TGTGCCAGCAGGGGACAGGGACGAGAGACCCAGTACTTC
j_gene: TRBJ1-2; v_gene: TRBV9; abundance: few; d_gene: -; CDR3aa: CASSASNPGNYGYTF; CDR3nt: TGTGCCAGCAGCGCCTCGAACCCCGGCAACTATGGCTACACCTTC
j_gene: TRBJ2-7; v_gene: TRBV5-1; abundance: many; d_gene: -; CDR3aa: CASSLRALQDPEQYF; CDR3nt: TGCGCCAGCAGCTTGCGAGCACTCCAGGACCCCGAGCAGTACTTC
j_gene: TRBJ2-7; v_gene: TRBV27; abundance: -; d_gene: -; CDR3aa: CASSPNTQGHEQYF; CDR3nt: TGTGCCAGCAGCCCTAATACACAGGGCCACGAGCAGTACTTC
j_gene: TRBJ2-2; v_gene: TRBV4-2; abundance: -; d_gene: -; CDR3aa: CASSQTLNLNTGELFF; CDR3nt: TGTGCCAGCAGCCAAACGCTGAACCTGAACACCGGGGAGCTGTTTTTT
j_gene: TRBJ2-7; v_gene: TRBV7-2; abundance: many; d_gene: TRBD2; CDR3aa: CASSPVGGNEQYF; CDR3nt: TGTGCCAGCAGCCCGGTGGGAGGGAACGAGCAGTACTTC
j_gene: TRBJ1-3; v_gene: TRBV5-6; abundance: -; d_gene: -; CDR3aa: CASSLGGTIYF; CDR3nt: TGTGCCAGCAGCTTGGGTGGAACCATATATTTT
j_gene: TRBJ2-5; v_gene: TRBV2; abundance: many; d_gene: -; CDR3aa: CASRAPGAGQETQYF; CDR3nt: TGTGCCAGCAGGGCGCCGGGCGCCGGCCAAGAGACCCAGTACTTC
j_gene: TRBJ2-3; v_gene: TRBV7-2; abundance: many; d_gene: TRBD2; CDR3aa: CASSLPVEVAGGPTDTQYF; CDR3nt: TGTGCCAGCAGCTTACCTGTTGAAGTAGCGGGGGGTCCCACAGATACGCAGTATTTT
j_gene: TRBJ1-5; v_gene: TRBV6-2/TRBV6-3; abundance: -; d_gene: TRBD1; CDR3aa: CASRRDSRQPQHF; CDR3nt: TGTGCCAGCAGGAGGGACAGTCGACAGCCCCAGCATTTT
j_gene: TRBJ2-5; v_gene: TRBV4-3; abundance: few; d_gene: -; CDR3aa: CASSLRRTAQETQYF; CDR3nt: TGCGCCAGCAGCTTACGACGGACAGCCCAAGAGACCCAGTACTTC
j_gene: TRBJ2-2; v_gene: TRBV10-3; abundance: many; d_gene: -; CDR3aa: CAMGDIVNTGELFF; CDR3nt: TGTGCCATGGGGGACATAGTGAACACCGGGGAGCTGTTTTTT
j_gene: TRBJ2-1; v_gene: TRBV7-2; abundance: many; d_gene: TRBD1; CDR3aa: CASSSATTGGFGQFF; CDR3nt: TGTGCCAGCAGCTCTGCTACTACAGGGGGCTTTGGGCAGTTCTTC
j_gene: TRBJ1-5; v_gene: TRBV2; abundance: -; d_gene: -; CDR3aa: CASSPREEQPQHF; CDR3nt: TGTGCCAGCAGTCCCCGGGAAGAGCAGCCCCAGCATTTT
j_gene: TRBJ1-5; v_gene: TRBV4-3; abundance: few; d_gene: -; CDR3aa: CASSQDLTGQPQHF; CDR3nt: TGCGCCAGCAGCCAAGATCTCACCGGCCAGCCCCAGCATTTT
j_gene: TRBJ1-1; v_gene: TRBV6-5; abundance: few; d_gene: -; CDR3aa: CASSYSKVNTEAFF; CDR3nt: TGTGCCAGCAGTTACTCGAAAGTGAACACTGAAGCTTTCTTT
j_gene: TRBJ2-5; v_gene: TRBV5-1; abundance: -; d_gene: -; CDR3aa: CASSLGQAGETQYF; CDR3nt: TGCGCCAGCAGCTTGGGACAGGCCGGTGAGACCCAGTACTTC
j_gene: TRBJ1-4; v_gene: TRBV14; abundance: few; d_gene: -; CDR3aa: CASSQDRWTPNEKLFF; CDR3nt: TGTGCCAGCAGCCAAGATCGTTGGACACCTAATGAAAAACTGTTTTTT
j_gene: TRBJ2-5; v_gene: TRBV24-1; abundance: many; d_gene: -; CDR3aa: CATSDLTLLQETQYF; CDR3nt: TGTGCCACCAGTGACCTGACACTCCTCCAAGAGACCCAGTACTTC
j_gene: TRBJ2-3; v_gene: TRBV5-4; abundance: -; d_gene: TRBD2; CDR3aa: CASSFVAGASTDTQYF; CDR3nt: TGTGCCAGCAGCTTCGTAGCGGGGGCTAGCACAGATACGCAGTATTTT
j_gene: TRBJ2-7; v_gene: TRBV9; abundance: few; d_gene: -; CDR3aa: CASSPLQSTYEQYF; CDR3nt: TGTGCCAGCAGCCCCCTTCAATCTACCTACGAGCAGTACTTC
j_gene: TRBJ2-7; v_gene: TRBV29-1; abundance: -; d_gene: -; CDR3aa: CSVETGREQYF; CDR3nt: TGCAGCGTCGAAACAGGGCGGGAGCAGTACTTC
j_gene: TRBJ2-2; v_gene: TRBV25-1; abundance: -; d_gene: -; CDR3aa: CASVQGGGAGTGELFF; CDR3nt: TGTGCCAGCGTTCAGGGAGGGGGGGCCGGCACCGGGGAGCTGTTTTTT
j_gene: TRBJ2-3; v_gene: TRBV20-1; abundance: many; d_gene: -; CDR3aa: CSARSFGGPTSTDTQYF; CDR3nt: TGCAGTGCTAGATCATTCGGGGGGCCCACTAGCACAGATACGCAGTATTTT
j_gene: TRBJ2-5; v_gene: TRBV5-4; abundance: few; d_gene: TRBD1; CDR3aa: CASSAGTEYQETQYF; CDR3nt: TGTGCCAGCAGCGCCGGGACAGAGTACCAAGAGACCCAGTACTTC
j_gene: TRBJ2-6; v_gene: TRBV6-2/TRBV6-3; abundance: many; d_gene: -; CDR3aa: CASSKDGSSGANVLTF; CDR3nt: TGTGCCAGCAGTAAGGACGGATCCTCTGGGGCCAACGTCCTGACTTTC
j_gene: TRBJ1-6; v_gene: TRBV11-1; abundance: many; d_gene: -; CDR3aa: CASSLNSANSPLHF; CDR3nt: TGTGCCAGCAGCTTAAATTCTGCGAATTCACCCCTCCACTTT
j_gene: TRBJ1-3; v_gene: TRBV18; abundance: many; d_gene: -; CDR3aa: CASSGNTIYF; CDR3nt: TGTGCCAGCTCAGGAAACACCATATATTTT
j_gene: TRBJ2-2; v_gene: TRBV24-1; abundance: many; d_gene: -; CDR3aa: CATSTQGNTGELFF; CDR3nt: TGTGCCACCAGTACACAGGGGAACACCGGGGAGCTGTTTTTT
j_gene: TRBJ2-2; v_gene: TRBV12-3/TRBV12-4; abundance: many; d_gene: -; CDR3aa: CASSPRGVAGELFF; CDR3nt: TGTGCCAGCAGCCCTCGCGGGGTAGCCGGGGAGCTGTTTTTT
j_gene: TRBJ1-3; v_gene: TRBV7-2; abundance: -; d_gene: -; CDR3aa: CASSLAKGDTIYF; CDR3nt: TGTGCCAGCAGCTTAGCAAAGGGGGACACCATATATTTT
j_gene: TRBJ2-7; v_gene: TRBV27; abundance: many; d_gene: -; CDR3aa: CASRNIGGEGGSYEQYF; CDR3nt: TGTGCCAGCAGAAATATAGGGGGAGAGGGGGGCTCCTACGAGCAGTACTTC
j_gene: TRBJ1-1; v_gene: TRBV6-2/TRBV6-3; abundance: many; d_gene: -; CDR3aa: CASSLYTEAFF; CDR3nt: TGTGCCAGCAGTTTATACACTGAAGCTTTCTTT
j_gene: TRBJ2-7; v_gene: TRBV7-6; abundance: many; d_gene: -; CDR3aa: CASGTGQGNEQYF; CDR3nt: TGTGCCTCGGGGACGGGGCAGGGCAACGAGCAGTACTTC
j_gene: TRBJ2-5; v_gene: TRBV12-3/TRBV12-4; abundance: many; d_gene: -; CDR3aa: CASSIQETQYF; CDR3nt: TGTGCCAGCAGTATTCAAGAGACCCAGTACTTC